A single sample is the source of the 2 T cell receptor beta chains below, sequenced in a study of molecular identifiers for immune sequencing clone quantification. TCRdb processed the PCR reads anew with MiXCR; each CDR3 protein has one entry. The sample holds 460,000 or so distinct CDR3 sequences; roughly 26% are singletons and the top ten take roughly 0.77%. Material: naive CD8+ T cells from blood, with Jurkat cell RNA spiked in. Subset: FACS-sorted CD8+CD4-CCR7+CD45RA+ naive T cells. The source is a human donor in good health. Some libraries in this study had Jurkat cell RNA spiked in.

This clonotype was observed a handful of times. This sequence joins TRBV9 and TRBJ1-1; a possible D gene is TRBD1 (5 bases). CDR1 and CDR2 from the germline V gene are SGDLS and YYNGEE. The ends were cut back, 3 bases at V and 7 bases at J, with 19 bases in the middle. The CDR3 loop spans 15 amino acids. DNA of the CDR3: TGTGCCAGCAGCGGTTTAACAGGAGCTACTAGTGAAGCTTTCTTT. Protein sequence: CASSGLTGATSEAFF.

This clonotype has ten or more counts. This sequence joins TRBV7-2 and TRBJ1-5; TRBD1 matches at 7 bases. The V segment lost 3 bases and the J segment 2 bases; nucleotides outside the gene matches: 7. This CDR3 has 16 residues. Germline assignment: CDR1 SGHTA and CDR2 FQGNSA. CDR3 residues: CASSFDDRVGNQPQHF. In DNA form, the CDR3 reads TGTGCCAGCAGCTTCGATGACAGGGTTGGCAATCAGCCCCAGCATTTT.